This record covers a single T cell receptor (beta chain). The antigen remains undetermined. An even split of each subset's genomic DNA across several immunoSEQ plates was performed. Sequencing was performed with immunoSEQ multiplex PCR; in TCRdb, only in-frame clones are kept and a portion is missing. The top ten hold more than 0.85% of the sample, which has about 1.1 million clones, roughly 77% seen once. This specimen belongs to a study of shared clonotypes between healthy human individuals. Germline-derived CDR1 and CDR2 are MNHEY and SMNVEV (reference sequence). The germline V and J ends were trimmed by 4 bases and 6 bases, with 6 bases remaining between them. This CDR3 spans 12 amino acids. General study results and limits: Memory subsets had estimated richness that was generally smaller than that of naive subsets.

Partitioning of CD4+ cells yielded a CD45RA+ naive subset and a CD45RA-negative memory subset. The sequence came from a man aged 18 to 35 in good health. Some clones in this sample may be carry-over from other donors' samples. The V gene is TRBV27, the J gene TRBJ2-2, with no clear D. The specimen sequenced was memory CD4+ T cells from PBMCs. Subset here: CD45RA-negative fraction. CDR3 region: CASSSPAGELFF. CDR3 in DNA: TGTGCCAGCAGTTCCCCTGCCGGGGAGCTGTTTTTT.